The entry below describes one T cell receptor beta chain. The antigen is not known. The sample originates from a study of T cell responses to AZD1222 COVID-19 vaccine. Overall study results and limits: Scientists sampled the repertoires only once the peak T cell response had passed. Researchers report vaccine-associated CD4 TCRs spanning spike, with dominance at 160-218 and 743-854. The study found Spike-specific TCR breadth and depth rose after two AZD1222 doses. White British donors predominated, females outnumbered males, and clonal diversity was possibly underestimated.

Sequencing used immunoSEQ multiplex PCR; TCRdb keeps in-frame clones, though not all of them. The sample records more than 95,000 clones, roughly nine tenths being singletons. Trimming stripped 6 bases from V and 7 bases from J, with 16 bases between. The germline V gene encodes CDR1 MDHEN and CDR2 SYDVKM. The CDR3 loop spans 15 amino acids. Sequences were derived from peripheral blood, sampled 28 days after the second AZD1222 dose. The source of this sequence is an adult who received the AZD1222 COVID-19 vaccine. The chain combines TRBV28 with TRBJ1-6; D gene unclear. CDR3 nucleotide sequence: TGTGCCAGCAGCGAACGGGATCCAAGAAATTCACCCCTCCACTTT. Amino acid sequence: CASSERDPRNSPLHF.